This T cell receptor beta chain derives from a study of blood T cells in healthy people across ages. A second PCR of 7 to 11 cycles used a sample-barcoded 5' primer and a J-beta primer mix. CDR3-containing paired-end reads numbered at least 2.5 million in each sample. In TCRdb, the 5' RACE reads were re-called with MiXCR into one record per CDR3 protein. This table has over 750,000 distinct CDR3 sequences, roughly 25% appearing once. Germline lookup yields CDR1 KGHSH and CDR2 LQKENI. The CDR3 contains 12 residues. Trimming stripped 3 bases from V and 4 bases from J, with 6 bases between. Study-level findings and limits: Estimates of diversity drawn from one million T cells were considered underestimates.

Points on this clonotype: What it binds is unknown.

These data were likewise used in another study, on T cells of mothers and their children.

The source material was blood. J is TRBJ2-5 and V is TRBV18; no clear D. The sequence was collected from a boy younger than 18 in good health. The CDR3 coding sequence is TGTGCCAGCTCACCCACGACAGAGACCCAGTACTTC. This translates into CASSPTTETQYF.